These T cell receptor beta chains were read from a single sample in a study of blood T cell repertoires in COVID-19. TCRdb keeps only in-frame clones here, not all; method: immunoSEQ multiplex PCR. The sample lists 100,000 to 150,000 clones, around 70% occurring once. Sequencing input: peripheral blood. These receptors all come from an elderly man with COVID-19, enrolled during active disease. Both conserved end residues are part of each CDR3. Each record gives: D gene, V gene, clone size, CDR3 length, J gene, CDR3 protein, CDR3 DNA. D genes are given only for firm matches. The size entry is marked missing in some rows and otherwise reads once, few, many or a size class.

d_gene: -; v_gene: TRBV5-6; abundance: -; len: 14; j_gene: TRBJ1-5; CDR3aa: CASSLSYSNQPQHF; CDR3nt: TGTGCCAGCAGCTTGTCCTATAGCAATCAGCCCCAGCATTTT
d_gene: TRBD2; v_gene: TRBV7-9; abundance: -; len: 15; j_gene: TRBJ2-7; CDR3aa: CASSHSGRANYEQYF; CDR3nt: TGTGCCAGCAGTCATAGCGGGAGGGCTAATTACGAGCAGTACTTC
d_gene: -; v_gene: TRBV5-1; abundance: -; len: 16; j_gene: TRBJ2-2; CDR3aa: CASSLAGSANTGELFF; CDR3nt: TGCGCCAGCAGCTTGGCGGGGAGTGCGAACACCGGGGAGCTGTTTTTT
d_gene: TRBD1; v_gene: TRBV7-8; abundance: -; len: 17; j_gene: TRBJ1-4; CDR3aa: CASSSRTGQATNEKLFF; CDR3nt: TGTGCCAGCAGCTCCCGGACAGGACAGGCAACTAATGAAAAACTGTTTTTT
d_gene: TRBD1; v_gene: TRBV5-4; abundance: -; len: 14; j_gene: TRBJ2-1; CDR3aa: CASSLRTGGNEQFF; CDR3nt: TGTGCCAGCAGCTTGCGGACAGGGGGCAATGAGCAGTTCTTC
d_gene: TRBD1; v_gene: TRBV6-5; abundance: -; len: 16; j_gene: TRBJ1-2; CDR3aa: CASSYSGTGGVYGYTF; CDR3nt: TGTGCCAGCAGTTACTCCGGGACAGGAGGGGTCTATGGCTACACCTTC
d_gene: TRBD2; v_gene: TRBV7-9; abundance: -; len: 15; j_gene: TRBJ2-7; CDR3aa: CASSLGAGGVYEQYF; CDR3nt: TGTGCCAGCAGCTTAGGCGCGGGAGGAGTATACGAGCAGTACTTC
d_gene: -; v_gene: TRBV2; abundance: once; len: 11; j_gene: TRBJ1-1; CDR3aa: CASYRVTEAFF; CDR3nt: TGTGCCAGCTACAGGGTCACTGAAGCTTTCTTT
d_gene: -; v_gene: TRBV28; abundance: once; len: 17; j_gene: TRBJ2-7; CDR3aa: CASSPNHSPRPSYEQYF; CDR3nt: TGTGCCAGCAGCCCTAACCATAGCCCTCGTCCCTCCTACGAGCAGTACTTC
d_gene: -; v_gene: TRBV3-1/TRBV3-2; abundance: -; len: 17; j_gene: TRBJ1-2; CDR3aa: CASSQVPTWRASYGYTF; CDR3nt: TGTGCCAGCAGCCAAGTCCCAACCTGGAGGGCATCTTATGGCTACACCTTC
d_gene: -; v_gene: TRBV29-1; abundance: few; len: 13; j_gene: TRBJ1-5; CDR3aa: CSVGTMRNQPQHF; CDR3nt: TGCAGCGTAGGAACTATGCGCAATCAGCCCCAGCATTTT
d_gene: -; v_gene: TRBV28; abundance: -; len: 14; j_gene: TRBJ1-5; CDR3aa: CASSPFEGDQPQHF; CDR3nt: TGTGCCAGCAGTCCCTTCGAGGGGGATCAGCCCCAGCATTTT
d_gene: TRBD1; v_gene: TRBV7-8; abundance: few; len: 12; j_gene: TRBJ1-5; CDR3aa: CASSPGQEPQHF; CDR3nt: TGTGCCAGCAGCCCGGGACAGGAGCCCCAGCATTTT
d_gene: -; v_gene: TRBV3-1/TRBV3-2; abundance: -; len: 15; j_gene: TRBJ1-2; CDR3aa: CASSQGTRANYGYTF; CDR3nt: TGTGCCAGCAGCCAAGGGACACGAGCTAACTATGGCTACACCTTC
d_gene: TRBD1; v_gene: TRBV19; abundance: -; len: 16; j_gene: TRBJ1-2; CDR3aa: CASSISRQGTNYGYTF; CDR3nt: TGTGCCAGTAGTATATCCAGACAGGGAACTAACTATGGCTACACCTTC
d_gene: -; v_gene: TRBV7-2; abundance: -; len: 12; j_gene: TRBJ1-2; CDR3aa: CASSLGVGGYTF; CDR3nt: TGTGCCAGCAGCCTCGGGGTAGGAGGCTACACCTTC
d_gene: -; v_gene: TRBV7-7; abundance: -; len: 15; j_gene: TRBJ2-2; CDR3aa: CASSLASSNTGELFF; CDR3nt: TGTGCTAGCAGCTTAGCCTCCTCTAACACCGGGGAGCTGTTTTTT
d_gene: TRBD1; v_gene: TRBV28; abundance: -; len: 16; j_gene: TRBJ1-5; CDR3aa: CASSLPPGGSNQPQHF; CDR3nt: TGTGCCAGCAGTTTGCCCCCAGGGGGGAGCAATCAGCCCCAGCATTTT
d_gene: TRBD1; v_gene: TRBV24-1; abundance: -; len: 15; j_gene: TRBJ1-5; CDR3aa: CATSDADRGNQPQHF; CDR3nt: TGTGCCACCAGTGATGCGGACAGGGGGAACCAGCCCCAGCATTTT
d_gene: -; v_gene: TRBV5-1; abundance: -; len: 14; j_gene: TRBJ1-2; CDR3aa: CASSPFGGGVGYTF; CDR3nt: TGCGCCAGCAGCCCCTTCGGGGGAGGAGTAGGCTACACCTTC
d_gene: TRBD2; v_gene: TRBV4-1; abundance: -; len: 18; j_gene: TRBJ2-2; CDR3aa: CASSQDRGLAGYTGELFF; CDR3nt: TGCGCCAGCAGCCAAGATCGGGGCCTAGCGGGGTACACCGGGGAGCTGTTTTTT
d_gene: TRBD2; v_gene: TRBV28; abundance: -; len: 12; j_gene: TRBJ2-5; CDR3aa: CASVGGEETQYF; CDR3nt: TGTGCCAGCGTGGGGGGGGAAGAGACCCAGTACTTC
d_gene: TRBD1; v_gene: TRBV28; abundance: -; len: 15; j_gene: TRBJ2-3; CDR3aa: CASSFYGQGTDTQYF; CDR3nt: TGTGCCAGCAGTTTCTACGGACAGGGCACAGATACGCAGTATTTT
d_gene: TRBD1; v_gene: TRBV5-4; abundance: few; len: 16; j_gene: TRBJ1-2; CDR3aa: CASSKKPGQEIYGYTF; CDR3nt: TGTGCCAGCAGCAAAAAGCCGGGACAGGAGATTTATGGCTACACCTTC
d_gene: -; v_gene: TRBV19; abundance: -; len: 16; j_gene: TRBJ2-7; CDR3aa: CASSGETSLGSNEQYF; CDR3nt: TGTGCCAGTAGTGGGGAGACCTCTCTTGGGAGTAACGAGCAGTACTTC
d_gene: -; v_gene: TRBV10-1; abundance: -; len: 15; j_gene: TRBJ1-2; CDR3aa: CAYASGQSRNYGYTF; CDR3nt: TGCGCCTATGCAAGCGGACAGTCACGTAACTATGGCTACACCTTC
d_gene: -; v_gene: TRBV9; abundance: -; len: 14; j_gene: TRBJ1-3; CDR3aa: CASSSDSSGNTIYF; CDR3nt: TGTGCCAGCAGCTCAGACAGCTCTGGAAACACCATATATTTT
d_gene: -; v_gene: TRBV27; abundance: few; len: 15; j_gene: TRBJ2-4; CDR3aa: CASSFLRGGKNIQYF; CDR3nt: TGTGCCAGCAGTTTCCTACGAGGGGGCAAAAACATTCAGTACTTC
d_gene: TRBD2; v_gene: TRBV7-2; abundance: -; len: 14; j_gene: TRBJ2-5; CDR3aa: CASSPGLARETQYF; CDR3nt: TGTGCCAGCAGCCCAGGACTAGCGAGGGAGACCCAGTACTTC
d_gene: -; v_gene: TRBV12-3/TRBV12-4; abundance: few; len: 11; j_gene: TRBJ1-2; CDR3aa: CARGQGYGYTF; CDR3nt: TGTGCCAGGGGGCAGGGGTATGGCTACACCTTC
d_gene: TRBD1; v_gene: TRBV7-9; abundance: -; len: 15; j_gene: TRBJ2-1; CDR3aa: CASSHSTGLYNEQFF; CDR3nt: TGTGCCAGCAGCCACTCGACAGGGCTCTACAATGAGCAGTTCTTC
d_gene: -; v_gene: TRBV4-2; abundance: -; len: 15; j_gene: TRBJ1-2; CDR3aa: CASSQDEGENYGYTF; CDR3nt: TGTGCCAGCAGCCAAGATGAGGGGGAAAACTATGGCTACACCTTC
d_gene: -; v_gene: TRBV18; abundance: -; len: 14; j_gene: TRBJ2-1; CDR3aa: CASSPLTQDNEQFF; CDR3nt: TGTGCCAGCTCCCCTCTCACACAAGACAATGAGCAGTTCTTC
d_gene: -; v_gene: TRBV21-1; abundance: -; len: 19; j_gene: TRBJ2-1; CDR3aa: CASSKRRGRAGDSYNEQFF; CDR3nt: TGTGCCAGCAGCAAAAGACGGGGCCGAGCGGGAGATTCCTACAATGAGCAGTTCTTC
d_gene: TRBD1; v_gene: TRBV4-3; abundance: -; len: 16; j_gene: TRBJ1-3; CDR3aa: CASSPYPTGAGNTIYF; CDR3nt: TGCGCCAGCAGCCCCTATCCAACAGGGGCTGGAAACACCATATATTTT
d_gene: TRBD1; v_gene: TRBV7-2; abundance: -; len: 14; j_gene: TRBJ2-3; CDR3aa: CASSRDSSTDTQYF; CDR3nt: TGTGCCAGCAGCCGGGACAGTAGCACAGATACGCAGTATTTT
d_gene: -; v_gene: TRBV18; abundance: -; len: 14; j_gene: TRBJ2-3; CDR3aa: CASSPTTGWDTQYF; CDR3nt: TGTGCCAGCTCACCTACGACAGGTTGGGATACGCAGTATTTT
d_gene: -; v_gene: TRBV12-3/TRBV12-4; abundance: -; len: 13; j_gene: TRBJ1-2; CDR3aa: CASSPVSRAHYTF; CDR3nt: TGTGCCAGCAGCCCCGTTTCCAGGGCCCATTACACCTTC
d_gene: TRBD2; v_gene: TRBV9; abundance: -; len: 15; j_gene: TRBJ2-4; CDR3aa: CASSGGSGIKNIQYF; CDR3nt: TGTGCCAGCAGCGGCGGGAGTGGGATAAAAAACATTCAGTACTTC
d_gene: TRBD1; v_gene: TRBV5-4; abundance: -; len: 14; j_gene: TRBJ1-1; CDR3aa: CASSWDRGNTEAFF; CDR3nt: TGTGCCAGCAGCTGGGACAGGGGGAACACTGAAGCTTTCTTT
d_gene: TRBD2; v_gene: TRBV29-1; abundance: -; len: 16; j_gene: TRBJ2-7; CDR3aa: CSVEVASGSGSYEQYF; CDR3nt: TGCAGCGTTGAAGTGGCTAGCGGGAGCGGTTCCTACGAGCAGTACTTC
d_gene: TRBD1; v_gene: TRBV7-2; abundance: -; len: 14; j_gene: TRBJ1-4; CDR3aa: CASSGQGRNEKLFF; CDR3nt: TGTGCCAGCAGCGGACAGGGGAGGAATGAAAAACTGTTTTTT
d_gene: TRBD2; v_gene: TRBV6-2/TRBV6-3; abundance: -; len: 16; j_gene: TRBJ2-3; CDR3aa: CASSYSSGAVTDTQYF; CDR3nt: TGTGCCAGCAGTTACTCTAGCGGGGCCGTCACAGATACGCAGTATTTT